This T cell receptor (beta chain) was recorded in a study of patients and donors after allogeneic stem cell transplantation. The CDR3 is 14 amino acids. Deletions cut 6 bases from V and 11 bases from J, with 21 bases between. CDR1 and CDR2 (germline): SGHRS, YFSETQ. TCRdb used MiXCR to reprocess the RT-PCR reads, holding one entry per CDR3 protein. The sample has about 210,000 distinct CDR3 sequences, less than 50% seen once. This clonotype appeared a few times. Sequences were obtained from blood, either unsorted or a sorted T cell fraction (not recorded which). The J gene is TRBJ2-1, the V gene TRBV5-1, with a weak D call TRBD1 (6 bases). The sequence was collected from a human donor who was either an allogeneic HSCT recipient or a stem cell or donor lymphocyte infusion donor (not recorded which). It is not recorded whose cells these are; they may come from a transplant donor. Here the CDR3 DNA reads TGCGCCAGCACAGGGGATATGGGGCGCCCCAAGCAGTTCTTC. Translated: CASTGDMGRPKQFF. Filled out from reference TRBV5-1 and TRBJ2-1, the complete variable domain reads KAGVTQTPRYLIKTRGQQVTLSCSPISGHRSVSWYQQTPGQGLQFLFEYFSETQRNKGNFPGRFSGRQFSNSRSEMNVSTLELGDSALYLCASTGDMGRPKQFFGPGTRLTVL.